Following are 5 T cell receptor beta chains from one sample sequenced in a study of blood T cell repertoires in COVID-19. Sequenced by immunoSEQ multiplex PCR; TCRdb stores in-frame clones only, minus some. Among roughly 200,000 clones listed, 86% were seen once. Specimen: PBMCs or T cells enriched from blood (not recorded which). These receptors originate from a woman aged 35 to 49 with acute COVID-19.

This chain joins TRBV6-5 and TRBJ2-2, with D possibly TRBD2 on 6 matching bases. Looked up from germline, CDR1 is MNHEY and CDR2 is SVGAGI. Between the trimmed V and J ends, which lost 4 bases and 6 bases, there was a span of 9 bases. The CDR3 is made up of 13 amino acids. CDR3 region: CASSSGVPGELFF. The CDR3 region has the DNA TGTGCCAGCAGTTCGGGGGTCCCCGGGGAGCTGTTTTTT.

The rearrangement links TRBV3-1 (or the pseudogene TRBV3-2) to TRBJ2-1; 7 bases are a match to TRBD1. CDR3 length: 15 amino acids. From germline, CDR1 is LGHDT and CDR2 YNNKEL (reference sequence). The V segment lost 4 bases and the J segment 1 base; nucleotides outside the gene matches: 4. CDR3 nucleotides: TGTGCCAGCAGCCGTACGACAGGGTCCTACAATGAGCAGTTCTTC. The encoded protein is CASSRTTGSYNEQFF.

This clone was recorded a few times. The chain employs TRBV2 and TRBJ2-1, with D perhaps matching TRBD1 (5 bases). Trimming removed 4 bases from V and 5 bases from J, with 9 bases in between. The CDR3 consists of 13 residues. Germline lookup yields CDR1 SNHLY and CDR2 FYNNEI. The chain's CDR3 is CASSAEQDNEQFF. The CDR3 bases are TGTGCCAGCAGTGCAGAACAGGACAATGAGCAGTTCTTC.

J is TRBJ1-5 and V is TRBV4-1; 9 bases agree with TRBD1. Looked up from germline, CDR1 is MGHRA and CDR2 is YSYEKL. CDR3 size: 16 residues. Germline trimming cut 4 bases from V and 4 bases from J; bases unmatched to any gene: 8. The CDR3 loop is CASSPTPGQGNQPQHF. In DNA, the CDR3 is TGCGCCAGCAGCCCCACCCCCGGACAGGGGAATCAGCCCCAGCATTTT.

This chain links TRBV9 with TRBJ2-5; the match to TRBD2 covers 8 bases. The CDR3 is 14 amino acids. In germline, CDR1 is SGDLS, CDR2 YYNGEE. V gave up 0 bases and J gave up 3 bases; unmatched junction bases: 1. CDR3 residues: CASSVELAEETQYF. The CDR3 DNA sequence: TGTGCCAGCAGCGTAGAACTAGCGGAAGAGACCCAGTACTTC.